Shown below are 9 T cell receptor beta chains from a single sample sequenced in a study of blood T cell repertoires in COVID-19. Data came from immunoSEQ multiplex PCR; TCRdb stores just in-frame clones and leaves some out. Of some 270,000 clones listed, 75% to 90% are singletons. The sequenced material came from PBMCs or T cells enriched from blood (not recorded which). These receptors all come from a woman aged 25 to 45 who had recovered from COVID-19.

The genes are TRBV7-2 and TRBJ1-1; no clear D. Between the trimmed V and J ends, which lost 1 base and 1 base, there was a span of 7 bases. CDR3 length: 14 amino acids. Germline CDR1 and CDR2: SGHTA and FQGNSA. The CDR3 region has the DNA TGTGCCAGCAGCTTAGGGCACGCGAACACTGAAGCTTTCTTT. It codes for CASSLGHANTEAFF.

V and J are TRBV18 and TRBJ1-3; D gene ambiguous. Germline loops: CDR1 KGHSH, CDR2 LQKENI. The CDR3 loop spans 14 amino acids. V lost 3 bases to trimming and J lost 1 base, with 7 bases between them. This CDR3 reads CASSPAGSGNTIYF. The DNA for the CDR3 is TGTGCCAGCTCACCTGCGGGATCTGGAAACACCATATATTTT.

The gene calls are TRBV25-1 and TRBJ2-2, with 9 nucleotides matching TRBD2. Germline CDR1 is MGHDK and CDR2 is SYGVNS. This CDR3 contains 15 residues. J gave up 2 bases and V 4 bases, and 2 bases lay outside the gene matches. The CDR3 is CASSGLAGNTGELFF. In nucleotides, the CDR3 is TGTGCCAGCAGTGGGCTAGCGGGAAACACCGGGGAGCTGTTTTTT.

A word on this clone: This same CDR3 is encoded by further DNA sequences in the sample. This rearrangement joins TRBV5-1 to TRBJ1-2; perhaps TRBD1 as D (6 bases). The CDR3 consists of 11 residues. Germline V gene data show CDR1 as SGHRS and CDR2 as YFSETQ. Trimming pared 3 bases from V and 8 bases from J, leaving 8 bases between. The CDR3 bases are TGCGCCAGCAGCTCGGGGGGCGGCTACACCTTC. Protein sequence: CASSSGGGYTF.

This rearrangement joins TRBV18 to TRBJ2-7; perhaps TRBD1 as D (6 bases). The CDR3 consists of 14 residues. Germline V gene sequence: CDR1 KGHSH, CDR2 LQKENI. The germline V and J ends were trimmed by 6 bases and 0 bases, with 12 bases remaining between them. CDR3 coding DNA: TGTGCCAGCTCTCCTGACAGGAACTCCTACGAGCAGTACTTC. Its translation: CASSPDRNSYEQYF. The entire variable domain, with the rest obtained from reference TRBV18 and TRBJ2-7, is as follows: NAGVMQNPRHLVRRRGQEARLRCSPMKGHSHVYWYRQLPEEGLKFMVYLQKENIIDESGMPKERFSAEFPKEGPSILRIQQVVRGDSAAYFCASSPDRNSYEQYFGPGTRLTVT.

In nucleotides, the CDR3 is TGTGCCAGCAGCGTAGCTGAGAGGGAGAGGAACACCGGGGAGCTGTTTTTT. It is translated as CASSVAERERNTGELFF. This chain joins TRBV9 and TRBJ2-2; tentative D call: TRBD2 (5 bases). Germline loops: CDR1 SGDLS, CDR2 YYNGEE. The CDR3 runs 17 residues. Between the trimmed V and J ends, which lost 0 bases and 1 base, there was a span of 13 bases.

This clone was found once. This rearrangement joins TRBV28 to TRBJ2-1; TRBD1 agrees at 10 bases. This CDR3 comprises 16 residues. Trimming at V came to 2 bases and at J to 4 bases, leaving 5 bases not matched to a gene. Looked up from germline, CDR1 is MDHEN and CDR2 is SYDVKM. The CDR3 coding sequence is TGTGCCAGCAGTTTACCGGGACAGGGGATGTACAATGAGCAGTTCTTC. The encoded protein is CASSLPGQGMYNEQFF.

CDR3 DNA sequence: TGTGCCAGCAGCCTGGGACTAGCGGGAGCCGGCCACGAGCAGTACTTC. Translating gives CASSLGLAGAGHEQYF. The chain has TRBV14 and TRBJ2-7; 14 bases are a match to TRBD2. The CDR3 spans 16 residues. The germline V gene encodes CDR1 SGHDN and CDR2 FVKESK. The trim removed 4 bases at V and 5 bases at J, leaving 7 bases unmatched.

CDR3 sequence (DNA): TGTGCCAGCACCCTAAGGGCCCTATCGGGGGGCCGATACGAGCAGTACTTC. Translating gives CASTLRALSGGRYEQYF. The chain employs TRBV27 and TRBJ2-7; D might be TRBD2 (7 bases). Germline CDR1 and CDR2: MNHEY and SMNVEV (reference sequence). The CDR3 is 17 amino acids. V lost 7 bases and J 4 bases, leaving 26 bases between the germline ends.